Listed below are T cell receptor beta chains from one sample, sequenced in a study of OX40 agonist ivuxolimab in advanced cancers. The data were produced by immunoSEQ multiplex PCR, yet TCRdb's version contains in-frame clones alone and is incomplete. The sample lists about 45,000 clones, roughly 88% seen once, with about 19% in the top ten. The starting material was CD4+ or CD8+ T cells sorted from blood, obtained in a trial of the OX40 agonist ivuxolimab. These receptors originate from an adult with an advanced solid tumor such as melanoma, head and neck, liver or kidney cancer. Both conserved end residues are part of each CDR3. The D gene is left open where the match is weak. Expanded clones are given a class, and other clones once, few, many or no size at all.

cdr3_aa: CSGKISTDTQYF; cdr3_nt: TGCAGCGGAAAGATTAGCACAGATACGCAGTATTTT; v_call: TRBV29-1; j_call: TRBJ2-3; d_call: -; clone_size: -
cdr3_aa: CASSGSGQWAYTF; cdr3_nt: TGTGCCAGCAGCGGTAGTGGACAGTGGGCCTACACCTTC; v_call: TRBV9; j_call: TRBJ1-2; d_call: -; clone_size: -
cdr3_aa: CASSLPGGWINEQFF; cdr3_nt: TGTGCCAGCAGCTTACCGGGGGGCTGGATCAATGAGCAGTTCTTC; v_call: TRBV5-4; j_call: TRBJ2-1; d_call: -; clone_size: -
cdr3_aa: CASSLKEGRYEQYF; cdr3_nt: TGTGCCAGCAGTTTAAAGGAGGGGAGATACGAGCAGTACTTC; v_call: TRBV27; j_call: TRBJ2-7; d_call: -; clone_size: -
cdr3_aa: CASSERGSYGYTF; cdr3_nt: TGTGCCAGCAGTGAACGAGGATCCTATGGCTACACCTTC; v_call: TRBV6-1; j_call: TRBJ1-2; d_call: -; clone_size: -
cdr3_aa: CASRGWTGGDYGYTF; cdr3_nt: TGTGCCAGCAGGGGTTGGACAGGGGGGGACTATGGCTACACCTTC; v_call: TRBV28; j_call: TRBJ1-2; d_call: TRBD1; clone_size: -
cdr3_aa: CATSIGTGLSYEQYF; cdr3_nt: TGTGCCACCAGCATTGGGACAGGCCTTTCCTACGAGCAGTACTTC; v_call: TRBV15; j_call: TRBJ2-7; d_call: TRBD1; clone_size: -
cdr3_aa: CASSSGFHNTGELFF; cdr3_nt: TGTGCCAGCAGTTCCGGGTTTCATAATACCGGGGAGCTGTTTTTT; v_call: TRBV27; j_call: TRBJ2-2; d_call: -; clone_size: -
cdr3_aa: CASSGYHTNRETQYF; cdr3_nt: TGTGCCAGCAGCGGGTACCACACAAACAGGGAGACCCAGTACTTC; v_call: TRBV7-9; j_call: TRBJ2-5; d_call: -; clone_size: -
cdr3_aa: CASSFPGSSYNEQFF; cdr3_nt: TGTGCCAGCAGCTTCCCCGGGAGCTCCTACAATGAGCAGTTCTTC; v_call: TRBV7-9; j_call: TRBJ2-1; d_call: -; clone_size: -
cdr3_aa: CASSLQSTYEQYF; cdr3_nt: TGTGCCAGCAGTTTACAGTCCACCTACGAGCAGTACTTC; v_call: TRBV27; j_call: TRBJ2-7; d_call: -; clone_size: -
cdr3_aa: CASGQTGSNQPQHF; cdr3_nt: TGTGCCAGCGGCCAGACAGGGAGCAATCAGCCCCAGCATTTT; v_call: TRBV27; j_call: TRBJ1-5; d_call: TRBD1; clone_size: -
cdr3_aa: CASSLRGREQYF; cdr3_nt: TGTGCCAGCAGCTTAAGGGGGCGCGAGCAGTACTTC; v_call: TRBV5-4; j_call: TRBJ2-7; d_call: TRBD1; clone_size: -
cdr3_aa: CASSYGGGASYEQYF; cdr3_nt: TGTGCCAGCAGTTATGGCGGGGGGGCCTCCTACGAGCAGTACTTC; v_call: TRBV6-5; j_call: TRBJ2-7; d_call: TRBD2; clone_size: once
cdr3_aa: CSVRAGFEYF; cdr3_nt: TGCAGCGTTCGGGCGGGTTTTGAGTACTTC; v_call: TRBV29-1; j_call: TRBJ2-7; d_call: -; clone_size: once
cdr3_aa: CASKGSGGYGYTF; cdr3_nt: TGTGCCAGCAAAGGTTCAGGGGGCTATGGCTACACCTTC; v_call: TRBV6-1; j_call: TRBJ1-2; d_call: TRBD1; clone_size: -
cdr3_aa: CASSLADRGPHEQYF; cdr3_nt: TGTGCCAGCAGCTTAGCTGACAGGGGGCCCCACGAGCAGTACTTC; v_call: TRBV13; j_call: TRBJ2-7; d_call: TRBD1; clone_size: -
cdr3_aa: CASSFTFAGGLQDEQFF; cdr3_nt: TGTGCCAGCAGTTTCACCTTCGCGGGGGGGCTTCAGGATGAGCAGTTCTTC; v_call: TRBV27; j_call: TRBJ2-1; d_call: TRBD2; clone_size: -
cdr3_aa: CASRTIHSSGNYEQYF; cdr3_nt: TGTGCCAGTAGGACGATTCATTCTAGCGGTAATTACGAGCAGTACTTC; v_call: TRBV19; j_call: TRBJ2-7; d_call: TRBD2; clone_size: -
cdr3_aa: CASSIDRGQPQHF; cdr3_nt: TGTGCCAGTAGTATAGATCGGGGTCAGCCCCAGCATTTT; v_call: TRBV19; j_call: TRBJ1-5; d_call: -; clone_size: -
cdr3_aa: CASSQGGNTEAFF; cdr3_nt: TGTGCCAGCAGCCAGGGGGGGAACACTGAAGCTTTCTTT; v_call: TRBV14; j_call: TRBJ1-1; d_call: -; clone_size: -
cdr3_aa: CASSWTSGGVADEQYF; cdr3_nt: TGCGCCAGCAGCTGGACTAGCGGGGGGGTTGCGGACGAGCAGTACTTC; v_call: TRBV5-1; j_call: TRBJ2-7; d_call: TRBD2; clone_size: -
cdr3_aa: CATSSGTVKNTEAFF; cdr3_nt: TGTGCCACCAGCAGCGGGACGGTAAAAAACACTGAAGCTTTCTTT; v_call: TRBV15; j_call: TRBJ1-1; d_call: -; clone_size: -
cdr3_aa: CASAGGLIDTQYF; cdr3_nt: TGTGCCAGCGCGGGGGGCCTGATAGATACGCAGTATTTT; v_call: TRBV6-5; j_call: TRBJ2-3; d_call: TRBD2; clone_size: -
cdr3_aa: CAILNPDRSYEQYF; cdr3_nt: TGCGCCATCCTGAATCCGGACCGTTCCTACGAGCAGTACTTC; v_call: TRBV23-1; j_call: TRBJ2-7; d_call: -; clone_size: -
cdr3_aa: CASSLIATNTGELFF; cdr3_nt: TGTGCCAGCAGTTTAATAGCAACGAACACCGGGGAGCTGTTTTTT; v_call: TRBV27; j_call: TRBJ2-2; d_call: -; clone_size: -
cdr3_aa: CASIGGLPGTSGSGDEQFF; cdr3_nt: TGTGCCAGCATCGGGGGACTCCCCGGGACTAGCGGGAGCGGGGATGAGCAGTTCTTC; v_call: TRBV7-9; j_call: TRBJ2-1; d_call: TRBD2; clone_size: once
cdr3_aa: CAAHRGSNYGYTF; cdr3_nt: TGTGCCGCTCACCGGGGCAGCAACTATGGCTACACCTTC; v_call: TRBV7-9; j_call: TRBJ1-2; d_call: -; clone_size: -